The 8 T cell receptor beta chains listed next were all sequenced from one sample in a study of control samples from healthy donors and cancer patients. Clones were sequenced by immunoSEQ multiplex PCR, and TCRdb holds only the in-frame ones, with some missing. The table includes tens of thousands of clones, less than 85% detected once. Sequenced sample: PBMCs. These receptor sequences come from a man in his sixties or seventies with lung cancer.

This rearrangement joins TRBV11-2 to TRBJ2-1; 7 bases line up with TRBD2. V trimming: 1 base; J trimming: 9 bases; junction bases outside the gene matches: 9. Per the germline V gene, CDR1 is SGHAT and CDR2 is FQNNGV. There are 15 residues in the CDR3. Written as DNA, the CDR3 is TGTGCCAGCAGCTTAGCGCCCCCCCCGGGAGGTGAGCAGTTCTTC. It codes for CASSLAPPPGGEQFF.

This chain joins TRBV4-1 and TRBJ2-3; no definite D call. CDR1 and CDR2 from the germline V gene are MGHRA and YSYEKL. CDR3 size: 14 residues. Trimming left V 4 bases short and J 0 bases short, with 8 bases between. As DNA, the CDR3 is TGCGCCAGCAGCCGAATACCTAGCACAGATACGCAGTATTTT. Protein product: CASSRIPSTDTQYF.

The chain links TRBV6-5 to TRBJ2-7, with D tentatively TRBD1 (6 bases). CDR1 MNHEY and CDR2 SVGAGI come from the germline V gene. CDR3 size: 14 residues. Between the trimmed V and J ends, which lost 5 bases and 0 bases, there was a span of 11 bases. This CDR3 reads CASSPTGYSYEQYF. CDR3 bases: TGTGCCAGCAGTCCGACAGGATACTCCTACGAGCAGTACTTC.

The chain uses TRBV3-1 (or the pseudogene TRBV3-2) and TRBJ2-3; perhaps TRBD1 as D (5 bases). The CDR3 consists of 12 residues. V lost 1 base, J lost 6 bases, and 5 bases lay in between. Germline CDR1 reads LGHDT; CDR2 reads YNNKEL (reference sequence). The CDR3 nucleotides are TGTGCCAGCAGCCAAGGGGGCGATACGCAGTATTTT. This translates into CASSQGGDTQYF.

J is TRBJ1-1 and V is TRBV12-3 or TRBV12-4; no clear D gene. The CDR3 has 9 amino acids. Between the trimmed V and J ends, which lost 3 bases and 10 bases, there was a span of 3 bases. The CDR3 region is CASSLGAFF. Here the CDR3 DNA reads TGTGCCAGCAGTTTGGGAGCTTTCTTT.

This clone was counted ten times or more. The chain carries TRBV28 and TRBJ1-2; D uncertain. V shed 4 bases and J shed 3 bases, with 9 bases lying between them. Germline V CDR1 and CDR2: MDHEN, SYDVKM. The CDR3 has 13 amino acids. CDR3 protein: CASSSPNYYGYTF. CDR3 DNA sequence: TGTGCCAGCAGTTCCCCAAACTACTATGGCTACACCTTC.

The CDR3, as DNA: TGTGCCAGCTCACCGACAGTGAGCACAGATACGCAGTATTTT. It codes for CASSPTVSTDTQYF. The chain is built from TRBV18 and TRBJ2-3, with D perhaps TRBD1 (5 bases). V lost 3 bases, J lost 0 bases, and 7 bases lay in between. This CDR3 contains 14 residues. The germline V gene encodes CDR1 KGHSH and CDR2 LQKENI.

This clone was counted a single time. The rearrangement joins TRBV7-9 to TRBJ1-5; D not certain. Between the trimmed V and J ends, which lost 1 base and 5 bases, there was a span of 15 bases. Per germline, CDR1 SEHNR and CDR2 FQNEAQ (reference sequence). This CDR3 comprises 16 residues. The CDR3 DNA sequence: TGTGCCAGCAGCTTAGGAGAGGAGGCGGGGTATCAGCCCCAGCATTTT. Its translation is CASSLGEEAGYQPQHF.